The clone carrying this T cell receptor beta chain has at least ten counts. These data come from a study of T-cell reconstitution after alpha-beta-depleted transplantation in children. Preparation of the TCRbeta library was carried out with unique molecular identifiers. Using its own MiXCR run on the PCR reads, TCRdb lists one record per CDR3 protein. This table has roughly 200,000 distinct CDR3 sequences, about 9.2% appearing once. Germline CDR1 SGHRS, CDR2 YFSETQ. The CDR3 loop spans 12 amino acids. The germline V and J ends were trimmed by 4 bases and 6 bases, with 10 bases remaining between them. This specimen consisted of PBMCs from the stem cell graft donor, obtained from the stem cell graft. The chain has TRBV5-1 and TRBJ2-5, with D uncertain. The TCR originated in a human donor who donated a stem cell graft to a child with acute lymphoblastic leukemia. In DNA form, the CDR3 reads TGCGCCAGCAGCCAAGATAGGAAGACCCAGTACTTC. It yields the protein CASSQDRKTQYF. Based on the CDR3 plus reference TRBV5-1 and TRBJ2-5, the full variable domain is KAGVTQTPRYLIKTRGQQVTLSCSPISGHRSVSWYQQTPGQGLQFLFEYFSETQRNKGNFPGRFSGRQFSNSRSEMNVSTLELGDSALYLCASSQDRKTQYFGPGTRLLVL.